This T cell receptor (beta chain) was recorded in a study of blood T cell repertoires in COVID-19. Between the trimmed V and J ends, which lost 1 base and 9 bases, there was a span of 10 bases. The germline gives CDR1 LGHNA, CDR2 YSLEER. The CDR3 extends over 13 amino acids. Assay: immunoSEQ multiplex PCR; the TCRdb copy retains only in-frame clones and omits some. In the table there are more than 150,000 clones, 82% of which are singletons. This TCR derives from a man in his forties who had recovered from COVID-19. The rearrangement joins TRBV4-3 to TRBJ1-5, with D uncertain. Material: PBMCs or T cells enriched from blood (not recorded which). The CDR3 loop is CASSQGSGRPQHF. The CDR3 nucleotides are TGCGCCAGCAGCCAAGGGAGTGGTCGGCCCCAGCATTTT.